The TCR beta chain under discussion was sequenced for a study of blood T cell repertoires in COVID-19 (TCRdb year 2020). Study-wide context: The collaborator samples originated in the United States, Italy and Spain and spanned the acute and convalescent phases of COVID-19. The prospective study material was composed of cDNA or gDNA derived from T cells, B-cell-depleted T cells, or PBMCs. HLA class I and class II types, where available, came from metadata supplied by the sample provider rather than from assay-based typing. Sample metadata almost always included a de-identified subject ID, COVID-19 status, age in years and sex. Deeply sampled blood TCRbeta repertoires from subjects exposed to, actively infected with, or recovered from COVID-19 were included in the dataset. A freely available public database, intended as a resource for researchers studying the immune response to SARS-CoV-2, is where the repertoires were released. The samples were drawn from two sources: the first 160 participants of the ongoing ImmuneRACE study, and 1,000 to 1,500 subjects contributed by 6 global collaborators. The full study reports these points: How much clinical and demographic metadata was included differed by source and by participant, and the metadata was provided uncurated.

With regard to this clone: The antigen it binds to is not known. No base quality information exists; no much larger clone differs at one position.

Whole blood was collected in K2EDTA tubes by collaborating institutions according to the institutions' own protocols. Collaborator samples were shipped for TCRbeta analysis as frozen whole blood, isolated PBMCs, or DNA extracted from either sample type. The germline V gene supplies CDR1 SGHDT and CDR2 YYEEEE. From the cysteine up to the phenylalanine, the CDR3 has a length of 14 residues. Only the CDR3 region is kept as DNA, spanning 42 bases read in frame from base 1. Between the V and J ends, shortened by 1 base and 4 bases respectively, the junction contains 9 bases. The immunoSEQ Assay, a bias-controlled multiplex PCR, was used to amplify TCRbeta CDR3 regions from genomic DNA. Concerning the study's data processing: The number of nucleated cells in each sample was estimated from the amplification of reference gene primers within the assay. To quantify the absolute abundance of each unique TCRbeta CDR3 rearrangement, sequence reads were collapsed and filtered. For each sample, productive Simpson clonality was calculated as the square root of Simpson's diversity index across productive rearrangements. The immuneACCESS repertoire file appears here via TCRdb, limited to in-frame rearrangements. These files lack a portion of the clones; in checked studies, under half of the deficit traces to unresolved V genes, and the cause of the others is not known. V and J calls and clone size are as listed in that table; D and trimming were resolved from the DNA. This sample lists roughly 27,000 clones; roughly three quarters were detected once. The ten largest account for over 13% of the sample.

The specimen sequenced was peripheral blood. This receptor was taken from a man aged 80 or over with active or convalescent COVID-19. The rearrangement combines TRBV5-6 with TRBJ1-5; TRBD1 is a weak D gene call, 6 bases matching. The CDR3 reads as follows: CASSLLTGNQPQHF. The DNA is as follows: TGTGCCAGCAGCTTGCTTACAGGGAATCAGCCCCAGCATTTT.